Listed below are T cell receptor beta chains from one sample, sequenced in a study of Graves' ophthalmopathy and Graves' hyperthyroidism. MiXCR, applied by TCRdb to the multiplex PCR reads, yields one record per CDR3 protein. Seen here are some 400,000 distinct CDR3 sequences, approximately 16% observed once, and the top ten hold about 1.4%. Sequenced input: peripheral blood. Receptors originate from a woman aged 18-29 years with Graves' ophthalmopathy. Each CDR3 is given with its conserved first and last residue. The order of the fields is J gene, V gene, D gene, CDR3 length, clone size, CDR3 DNA, CDR3 protein. D genes are given only for firm matches. Clone size is not always given. Where it is, it says once, few, many or a class for expanded clones.

TRBJ1-1	TRBV24-1	NA	17	many	TGTGCCACGCCTATCCCCGGTCGCACTGAACCGAACACTGAAGCTTTCTTT	CATPIPGRTEPNTEAFF
TRBJ1-2	TRBV28	NA	13	NA	TGTGCCAGCAGGCCGACAAGTATCTATGGCTACACCTTC	CASRPTSIYGYTF
TRBJ1-1	TRBV12-3/TRBV12-4	TRBD1	14	many	TGTGCCAGCACCCCAGCCGGGACAGCCTTTGAAGCTTTCTTT	CASTPAGTAFEAFF
TRBJ1-3	TRBV5-8	NA	14	many	TGTGCCAGCAGCCTTGAATGGGCTGGAAACACCATATATTTT	CASSLEWAGNTIYF
TRBJ1-2	TRBV15	NA	12	NA	TGTGCCACCAGCAGAGACAGCTATGGCTACACCTTC	CATSRDSYGYTF
TRBJ2-7	TRBV6-2/TRBV6-3	TRBD1	14	NA	TGTGCCAGCAAAACCGGGACAGGGAGGGGCGAGCAGTACTTC	CASKTGTGRGEQYF
TRBJ1-1	TRBV15	TRBD1	15	many	TGTGCCACCAGCAGAGATCAGGGGGGCAACACTGAAGCTTTCTTT	CATSRDQGGNTEAFF
TRBJ1-1	TRBV27	TRBD1	15	once	TGTGCCAGCAGTTGGGGCGGGACAGGGGAGACTGAAGCTTTCTTT	CASSWGGTGETEAFF
TRBJ2-7	TRBV7-2	NA	14	few	TGTGCCAGCAGCTTATTGGTCGGCACCTACGAGCAGTACTTC	CASSLLVGTYEQYF
TRBJ1-5	TRBV19	NA	14	NA	TGTGCCAGTAGGTGGGAAGGAGGATCGCAGCCCCAGCATTTT	CASRWEGGSQPQHF
TRBJ1-2	TRBV11-2	NA	13	NA	TGTGCCAGCAGCCCTGGGCCGGGGTATGGCTACACCTTC	CASSPGPGYGYTF
TRBJ2-7	TRBV27	TRBD2	16	NA	TGTGCCAGCACCCCCGCGGCGAATAGCGGGATCTACGAGCAGTACTTC	CASTPAANSGIYEQYF
TRBJ2-2	TRBV19	NA	15	many	TGTGCCAGTAGTAAAGGGGCGGCGAACACCGGGGAGCTGTTTTTT	CASSKGAANTGELFF
TRBJ1-1	TRBV7-9	NA	14	many	TGTGCCAGCAGCCAGGGAGGCTACTACTCATCAGCTTTCTTT	CASSQGGYYSSAFF
TRBJ2-2	TRBV10-1	TRBD1	19	NA	TGCGCCAGCAGTGAGAACTTGGGACAGGGTTTCCCCAACACCGGGGAGCTGTTTTTT	CASSENLGQGFPNTGELFF
TRBJ1-5	TRBV5-1	NA	15	many	TGCGCCAGCAGCTTGGCGGCGGGCGCCAATCAGCCCCAGCATTTT	CASSLAAGANQPQHF
TRBJ2-5	TRBV28	NA	13	many	TGTGCCAGCAGTAACTGGACGGGCGGGACCCAGTACTTC	CASSNWTGGTQYF
TRBJ2-5	TRBV20-1	NA	12	many	TGCAGTCCCTCCCCACAAGGGGGGGGCCAGTACTTC	CSPSPQGGGQYF
TRBJ2-7	TRBV15	NA	12	many	TGTGCCACCAGCACCGCAGGCGACGAGCAGTACTTC	CATSTAGDEQYF
TRBJ1-1	TRBV5-5	NA	16	many	TGTGCCAGCAGCTCTATTTTAGGGCCCCTGAACACTGAAGCTTTCTTT	CASSSILGPLNTEAFF
TRBJ2-2	TRBV10-3	TRBD2	15	many	TGTGCCATCAGTCAGACTAGCGGGGTCACCGGGGAGCTGTTTTTT	CAISQTSGVTGELFF
TRBJ1-2	TRBV4-1	TRBD1	14	many	TGCGCCAGCAGCCAAGATGGGACAGGATATGGCTACACCTTC	CASSQDGTGYGYTF
TRBJ1-3	TRBV10-2	NA	15	many	TGCGCCAGCAAGGTGGAGGGGTTCTCTGGAAACACCATATATTTT	CASKVEGFSGNTIYF
TRBJ2-7	TRBV6-1	TRBD1	15	many	TGTGCCAGCAGCCGAATAGGAACAGGGGGCAACGAGCAGTACTTC	CASSRIGTGGNEQYF
TRBJ1-2	TRBV6-1	NA	15	few	TGTGCCAGCATTCAATGGAGGGGTAGGGGAAACGGCTACACCTTC	CASIQWRGRGNGYTF
TRBJ2-7	TRBV4-1	TRBD2	15	many	TGCGCCAGCAGCCAGGGAAGCGGGAGGACCTACGAGCAGTACTTC	CASSQGSGRTYEQYF
TRBJ2-7	TRBV28	NA	15	many	TGTGCCAGCAGGCCGCCGGGACGGAGTTTCTACGAGCAGTACTTC	CASRPPGRSFYEQYF
TRBJ1-5	TRBV7-9	NA	14	many	TGTGCCAGCACCGTCCTCAATCCCGATCAGCCCCAGCATTTT	CASTVLNPDQPQHF
TRBJ2-7	TRBV11-1	NA	14	few	TGTGCCAGCAGTCATACAATGAGCTCCTACGAGCAGTACTTC	CASSHTMSSYEQYF
TRBJ2-7	TRBV7-2	TRBD1	15	NA	TGTGCCAGCAGCCCTGGACAGGCTAGACTGGGCGAGCAGTACTTC	CASSPGQARLGEQYF
TRBJ2-7	TRBV5-1	NA	15	many	TGCGCCAGCAGCGTCTTGGGGGCGGGAGAAGACGAGCAGTACTTC	CASSVLGAGEDEQYF
TRBJ2-2	TRBV6-1	NA	16	NA	TGTGCCAGCAGCCCGACTCCCCCGTCGGGCACCGGGGAGCTGTTTTTT	CASSPTPPSGTGELFF
TRBJ1-1	TRBV4-1	TRBD1	15	NA	TGCGCCAGCAGCCAAGGGGACAGGGAGAACACTGAAGCTTTCTTT	CASSQGDRENTEAFF
TRBJ2-3	TRBV11-2	NA	16	NA	TGTGCCAGCAGCTTAGGACCGGGGTCTAGCACAGATACGCAGTATTTT	CASSLGPGSSTDTQYF
TRBJ1-6	TRBV6-1	NA	16	many	TGTGCCAGCAGCTTCACCGGACGGGTATGGAATTCACCCCTCCACTTT	CASSFTGRVWNSPLHF
TRBJ1-1	TRBV20-1	NA	15	many	TGCAGTGCTAGAGAAATAGGCAGAGGGAACACTGAAGCTTTCTTT	CSAREIGRGNTEAFF
TRBJ1-3	TRBV6-1	NA	15	many	TGTGCCAGCAGTGAAGTGGGGGGGGTTGGAAACACCATATATTTT	CASSEVGGVGNTIYF
TRBJ1-1	TRBV30	NA	13	NA	TGTGCCTGGACCTTGGACGGGAACACTGAAGCTTTCTTT	CAWTLDGNTEAFF
TRBJ1-1	TRBV6-2/TRBV6-3	NA	14	many	TGTGCCAGCAGCCCGACGGAGGGAGCAACTGAAGCTTTCTTT	CASSPTEGATEAFF
TRBJ2-5	TRBV9	TRBD2	15	many	TGTGCCAGCAGCCGGGAGGGACTAGTGCGAGAGACCCAGTACTTC	CASSREGLVRETQYF
TRBJ2-7	TRBV12-3/TRBV12-4	NA	12	NA	TGTGCCAGCAGTTCCAACAGGGTTGAGCAGTACTTC	CASSSNRVEQYF
TRBJ2-5	TRBV7-2	NA	13	many	TGTGCCAGCAGCTTAAATGCAGGAGAGACCCAGTACTTC	CASSLNAGETQYF